Listed here are 21 T cell receptor beta chains from one sample, sequenced in a study of blood T cell repertoires in COVID-19. Using immunoSEQ multiplex PCR, the repertoire was profiled, and TCRdb retains in-frame clones only, with some absent. Counted here are around 260,000 clones, roughly four fifths occurring once; the ten biggest clones make up around 10%. The sequencing input was peripheral blood. The receptors were gathered from a woman aged 45-65 years who had recovered from COVID-19.

The CDR3 region is CASSNSGGSTMNTEAFF. The DNA for the CDR3 is TGTGCCAGCAGCAATTCGGGTGGTTCAACAATGAACACTGAAGCTTTCTTT. The V gene is TRBV21-1, the J gene TRBJ1-1. TRBV21-1 is annotated as a pseudogene. This CDR3 region has 17 residues.

The rearrangement links TRBV30 to TRBJ1-1; D ambiguous. V lost 5 bases, J lost 2 bases, and 12 bases lay in between. The germline gives CDR1 GTSNPN, CDR2 SVGIG (reference sequence). This CDR3 is 13 amino acids long. CDR3 sequence (DNA): TGTGCCTGGTCAACTCGTAAAAACACTGAAGCTTTCTTT. Translation gives CAWSTRKNTEAFF.

This chain's CDR3 is CASSWQGRGEKLFF. The CDR3, as DNA: TGTGCCAGCAGTTGGCAGGGGCGGGGGGAAAAACTGTTTTTT. The chain is built from TRBV27 and TRBJ1-4, with D possibly TRBD1 on 6 matching bases. V was shortened by 4 bases and J by 8 bases, with 14 bases between the two germline ends. From germline, CDR1 is MNHEY and CDR2 SMNVEV (reference sequence). The CDR3 is 14 amino acids.

Note on this clone: As the CDR3 is not closed by the conserved phenylalanine or tryptophan, this likely results from a read error. The limits of the CDR3 on the DNA are not certain, so only TCRdb's listed CDR3 is given. The chain is built from TRBV3-1 (or the pseudogene TRBV3-2) and TRBJ1-3; the table's D call, TRBD1, has no DNA check behind it. In germline, CDR1 is LGHDT, CDR2 YNNKEL (reference sequence). The CDR3 is made up of 10 amino acids, end residues included. The CDR3 loop is CASRSGTGSP.

This clone was seen only once. This sequence joins TRBV7-2 and TRBJ1-2, with TRBD1 matching 10 bases. Trimming took 1 base from V and 8 from J; bases not matched to a gene: 4. Germline loops: CDR1 SGHTA, CDR2 FQGNSA. CDR3 size: 14 residues. In nucleotides, the CDR3 is TGTGCCAGCAGCTTAGGACAGGGGGCGAAAGGCTACACCTTC. Its protein is CASSLGQGAKGYTF.

This clone came up many times. The V gene is TRBV5-4, the J gene TRBJ2-1; 11 positions match TRBD2. Germline-derived CDR1 and CDR2 are SGHNT and YYREEE (reference sequence). V gave up 1 base and J gave up 2 bases; unmatched junction bases: 5. The CDR3 has 17 amino acids. CDR3: CASSLLLAGGTYNEQFF. In DNA, the CDR3 is TGTGCCAGCAGCTTGCTCCTAGCGGGGGGTACCTACAATGAGCAGTTCTTC.

The rearrangement links TRBV19 to TRBJ1-5; D is perhaps TRBD1 (5 bases). Trimming pared 4 bases from V and 1 base from J, leaving 11 bases between. CDR3 length: 15 residues. CDR1 is LNHDA, CDR2 SQIVND, per germline (reference sequence). CDR3 protein: CASSSRVASNQPQHF. The DNA of the CDR3 is TGTGCCAGTAGTAGCAGGGTAGCCAGCAATCAGCCCCAGCATTTT.

The V and J genes are TRBV6-5 and TRBJ2-5; 8 bases are shared with TRBD1. The ends lost 6 bases at V and 4 bases at J; junction bases unmatched: 10. Germline V gives CDR1 MNHEY, CDR2 SVGAGI. The CDR3 runs 15 residues. Here the CDR3 DNA reads TGTGCCAGCAGCTTAGGACAGGGCCAGGGAGAGACCCAGTACTTC. This gives the protein CASSLGQGQGETQYF.

This chain connects TRBV9 to TRBJ2-1; 9 positions agree with TRBD2. The CDR3 length is 15 residues. Trimming cost V 4 bases and J 0 bases; bases outside gene matches: 2. Germline V gene data show CDR1 as SGDLS and CDR2 as YYNGEE. The DNA of the CDR3 is TGTGCCAGCAGCCGGGGACTAGCCTCCTACAATGAGCAGTTCTTC. Protein sequence: CASSRGLASYNEQFF.

This clone appeared once. The rearrangement uses TRBV7-7 and TRBJ2-3; tentatively, D is TRBD1 (5 bases). There are 15 residues in the CDR3. V was pared by 0 bases and J by 2 bases, with 9 bases between. The germline V gene has CDR1 SSHAT and CDR2 FNYEAQ (reference sequence). CDR3 nucleotides: TGTGCCAGCAGCTTAGCGGCAGGGATCACAGATACGCAGTATTTT. Protein sequence: CASSLAAGITDTQYF.

The J gene is TRBJ2-7, the V gene TRBV5-1, with 8 bases matching TRBD2. Germline assignment: CDR1 SGHRS and CDR2 YFSETQ. This CDR3 is built from 15 residues. With V trimmed by 0 bases and J by 3 bases, 5 bases remained unmatched. CDR3 DNA: TGCGCCAGCAGCTTGGAGGTCAGCGGGAGCTACGAGCAGTACTTC. Translated, it gives CASSLEVSGSYEQYF.

For the CDR3, the DNA is TGTGCCACCAGTGACGCCGGACAGGGGGCGACAGATACGCAGTATTTT. Protein: CATSDAGQGATDTQYF. This chain connects TRBV24-1 to TRBJ2-3; 11 positions agree with TRBD1. The germline gives CDR1 KGHDR, CDR2 SFDVKD. The CDR3 runs to 16 residues. V lost 4 bases, J lost 3 bases, and 5 bases stayed unmatched.

V gene TRBV7-2 combines with J gene TRBJ2-7; TRBD2 aligns across 8 bases. The trim removed 11 bases at V and 3 bases at J, leaving 6 bases unmatched. The CDR3 spans 12 residues. Germline CDR1 reads SGHTA; CDR2 reads FQGNSA. CDR3 DNA sequence: TGTGCCTCGGGAGGGGGGAACTACGAGCAGTACTTC. It encodes CASGGGNYEQYF. The full variable domain, rest sourced from reference TRBV7-2 and TRBJ2-7, is GAGVSQSPSNKVTEKGKDVELRCDPISGHTALYWYRQSLGQGLEFLIYFQGNSAPDKSGLPSDRFSAERTGGSVSTLTIQRTQQEDSAVYLCASGGGNYEQYFGPGTRLTVT.

This clone appeared a single time. V usage is TRBV6-5 and J usage is TRBJ1-4; 9 bases agree with TRBD1. The CDR3 contains 14 residues. The germline V gene encodes CDR1 MNHEY and CDR2 SVGAGI. V was pared by 5 bases and J by 4 bases, with 2 bases of the junction left unmatched. The CDR3 region has the DNA TGTGCCAGCAGTAAGGGACAGGGTAATGAAAAACTGTTTTTT. The encoded protein is CASSKGQGNEKLFF.

DNA for the CDR3: TGTGCCAGCCGTAGGGAGGCTGGGGCCAACGTCCTGACTTTC. Its translation: CASRREAGANVLTF. The rearrangement uses TRBV27 and TRBJ2-6; D possibly corresponds to TRBD2 (6 bases). Germline lookup yields CDR1 MNHEY and CDR2 SMNVEV (reference sequence). The CDR3 runs to 14 residues. Trimming pared 8 bases from V and 2 bases from J, leaving 10 bases between.

V usage is TRBV5-3 and J usage is TRBJ2-6; D is possibly TRBD1 (6 bases). TRBV5-3 is classed as an ORF, of uncertain function. The CDR3 spans 20 residues. Deletions cut 2 bases from V and 1 base from J, with 22 bases between. CDR3 in amino acids: CARSLARVRGIRSGANVLTF. The CDR3 nucleotides are TGTGCCAGAAGCTTAGCCAGGGTAAGGGGGATTAGGTCTGGGGCCAACGTCCTGACTTTC.

The chain employs TRBV2 and TRBJ1-6; TRBD1 aligns across 10 bases. The CDR3 consists of 16 residues. In germline, CDR1 is SNHLY, CDR2 FYNNEI. The junction had 7 bases not matched to a gene; V was cut back by 2 bases and J by 9 bases. CDR3 protein: CASSENRGQGISPLHF. The CDR3 bases are TGTGCCAGCAGTGAAAATCGGGGACAGGGGATTTCACCCCTCCACTTT.

J is TRBJ2-7 and V is TRBV2, with TRBD1 as a possible D gene (5 bases). The CDR3 is 16 amino acids. V lost 5 bases, J lost 3 bases, and 20 bases lay in between. In germline, CDR1 is SNHLY, CDR2 FYNNEI. The CDR3 DNA reads TGTGCCAGCAGTCGACTCAAAGCATTGCAGGGCTACGAGCAGTACTTC. Its translation is CASSRLKALQGYEQYF.

The V and J genes are TRBV7-9 and TRBJ2-1, with 9 bases aligning to TRBD2. V was clipped by 0 bases and J by 3 bases; unmatched bases: 0. CDR3 size: 15 residues. The germline CDR1 and CDR2 sequences are SEHNR and FQNEAQ (reference sequence). In DNA form, the CDR3 reads TGTGCCAGCAGCTTAGCGCGGGGGGGCTACAATGAGCAGTTCTTC. As protein: CASSLARGGYNEQFF. The full variable domain, with the rest looked up from reference TRBV7-9 and TRBJ2-1, is DTGVSQNPRHKITKRGQNVTFRCDPISEHNRLYWYRQTLGQGPEFLTYFQNEAQLEKSRLLSDRFSAERPKGSFSTLEIQRTEQGDSAMYLCASSLARGGYNEQFFGPGTRLTVL.

This clone occurred once. The rearrangement joins TRBV28 to TRBJ2-1, with D possibly being TRBD2 (6 bases). Between the trimmed V and J ends, which lost 11 bases and 8 bases, there was a span of 16 bases. There are 12 residues in the CDR3. CDR1 and CDR2 from the germline V gene are MDHEN and SYDVKM. The CDR3 sequence: CAATPGGHEQFF. CDR3 sequence (DNA): TGTGCCGCAACCCCCGGGGGTCATGAGCAGTTCTTC.

This clone was seen a single time. This sample also contains other DNA sequences that code for the same CDR3. The chain employs TRBV27 and TRBJ2-7, with D perhaps matching TRBD1 (6 bases). CDR3 size: 12 residues. Germline-derived CDR1 and CDR2 are MNHEY and SMNVEV (reference sequence). Trimming left V 4 bases short and J 3 bases short, with 7 bases between. This chain's CDR3 is CASSSTGYEQYF. DNA for the CDR3: TGTGCCAGCAGTTCGACAGGCTACGAGCAGTACTTC.